This T cell receptor (beta chain) came from a study of post-analysis software for immune sequencing data. Between the trimmed V and J ends, which lost 2 bases and 3 bases, there was a span of 9 bases. This CDR3 comprises 14 residues. Germline lookup yields CDR1 SGHNT and CDR2 YYREEE (reference sequence). Notes on this clonotype: Its antigen is currently unknown.

Study-level points and caveats: Comparison of patients with controls showed five TRBV segments more frequent in patients, TRBV5-6, TRBV5-1 and TRBV20-1 among them.

Every TCR beta cDNA library bore unique molecular identifiers. TCRdb re-called the PCR reads with MiXCR, one entry per CDR3 protein. The data contain hundreds of thousands of distinct CDR3 sequences, approximately 60% of them seen just once; the ten biggest clones take up 11%. The chain joins TRBV5-4 to TRBJ2-1; weak D call: TRBD2 (5 bases). The sequence was obtained from a girl aged 2 to 9 with multiple sclerosis. Sequences were obtained from blood. This CDR3 reads CASSFPGIYNEQFF. DNA for the CDR3: TGTGCCAGCAGCTTTCCGGGAATCTACAATGAGCAGTTCTTC. Looking up the rest from reference TRBV5-4 and TRBJ2-1 gives the full variable domain: ETGVTQSPTHLIKTRGQQVTLRCSSQSGHNTVSWYQQALGQGPQFIFQYYREEENGRGNFPPRFSGLQFPNYSSELNVNALELDDSALYLCASSFPGIYNEQFFGPGTRLTVL.